This T cell receptor beta chain was profiled in a study of T cells after yellow fever vaccination. This clonotype showed up just a few times. The germline V gene encodes CDR1 SGHVS and CDR2 FNYEAQ. CDR3 length: 16 amino acids. V was shortened by 5 bases and J by 3 bases, with 14 bases between the two germline ends. Each CDR3 protein gets one entry after TCRdb re-called the 5' RACE reads with MiXCR. The table shows 400,000 to 650,000 distinct CDR3 sequences, with less than 25% occurring only once. The TCR originated in a man between 18 and 29 years old who received the YFV17D yellow fever vaccine. The gene calls are TRBV7-6 and TRBJ2-6; D is tentatively TRBD1 or TRBD2 (6 bases each). Sequencing used PBMCs, obtained approximately 20 days after the first yellow fever vaccination. CDR3 in amino acids: CASSLTGAGGANVLTF. In nucleotides, the CDR3 is TGTGCCAGCAGCCTAACGGGGGCTGGTGGGGCCAACGTCCTGACTTTC.